This TCR beta chain emerged from a study of T cell repertoires in cytomegalovirus infection. Study observations and caveats: Cumulative frequency (of public TCR beta family members) identified carriers of CMV plus the relevant HLA.

TCRdb analysed the reads with MiXCR anew, one entry per CDR3 protein. Of approximately 630,000 distinct CDR3 sequences listed, 20% to 25% are singletons. The CDR3 sequence is 17 residues long. The germline V gene encodes CDR1 MDHEN and CDR2 SYDVKM. V lost 3 bases to trimming and J lost 0 bases; unmatched junction nucleotides: 6. About this clonotype itself: Its specificity is unknown.

The rearrangement links TRBV28 to TRBJ2-2; 8 positions agree with TRBD1. The specimen sequenced was CD8+ T cells from PBMCs. The sequence derives from a human donor in good health (CMV status not recorded). Some clones in this sample may be carry-over from other donors' samples. CDR3 in amino acids: CASSLIPTGANTGELFF. The CDR3 DNA reads as TGTGCCAGCAGTTTGATCCCGACAGGGGCGAACACCGGGGAGCTGTTTTTT.